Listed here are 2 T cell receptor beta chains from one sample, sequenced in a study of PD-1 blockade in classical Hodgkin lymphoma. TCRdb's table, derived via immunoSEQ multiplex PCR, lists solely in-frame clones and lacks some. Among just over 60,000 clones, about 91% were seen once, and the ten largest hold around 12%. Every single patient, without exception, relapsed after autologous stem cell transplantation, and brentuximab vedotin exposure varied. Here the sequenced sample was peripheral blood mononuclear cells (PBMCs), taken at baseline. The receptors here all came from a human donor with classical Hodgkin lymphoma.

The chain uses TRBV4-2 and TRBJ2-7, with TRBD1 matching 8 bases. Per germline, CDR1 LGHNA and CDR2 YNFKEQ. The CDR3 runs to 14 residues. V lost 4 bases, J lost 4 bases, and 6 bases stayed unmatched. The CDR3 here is CASSPWTGMYEQYF. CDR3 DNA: TGTGCCAGCAGCCCTTGGACAGGGATGTACGAGCAGTACTTC.

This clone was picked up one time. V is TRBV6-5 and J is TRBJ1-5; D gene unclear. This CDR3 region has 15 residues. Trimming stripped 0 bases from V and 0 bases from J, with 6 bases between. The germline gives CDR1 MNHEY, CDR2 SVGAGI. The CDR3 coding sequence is TGTGCCAGCAGTTACTCGGGAAGTAGCAATCAGCCCCAGCATTTT. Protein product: CASSYSGSSNQPQHF.